Below are 32 T cell receptor beta chains sequenced from a single sample in a study of shared clonotypes between healthy human individuals. Some clones are missing from TCRdb's copy, which holds only in-frame ones; the method was immunoSEQ multiplex PCR. Of about 2.4 million clones listed, over 85% are singletons. Sequences were obtained from naive CD4+ T cells from PBMCs. Documented subset: CD45RA+ positively selected. The receptors derive from a man aged 18 to 30 in good health. Some clones in this sample may be carry-over from other donors' samples.

The chain joins TRBV15 to TRBJ1-4, with D maybe TRBD1 (6 bases). CDR3 size: 15 residues. V gave up 1 base and J gave up 5 bases, with 11 bases separating them. CDR1 and CDR2 from the germline V gene are LNHNV and YYDKDF (reference sequence). The CDR3 nucleotides are TGTGCCACCAGCAGAGTCGGGGGCGCAAATGAAAAACTGTTTTTT. Translating gives CATSRVGGANEKLFF.

The V and J genes are TRBV5-1 and TRBJ2-7, with 8 bases lining up with TRBD2. The CDR3 runs 15 residues. V shed 4 bases, J shed 5 bases, and the junction held 11 bases outside the gene matches. The V gene's germline CDR1 is SGHRS and CDR2 YFSETQ. CDR3 sequence: CASSPGGSGNHEQYF. The CDR3 DNA follows: TGCGCCAGCAGCCCGGGGGGTAGCGGGAACCACGAGCAGTACTTC. Full variable domain (rest looked up from reference TRBV5-1 and TRBJ2-7): KAGVTQTPRYLIKTRGQQVTLSCSPISGHRSVSWYQQTPGQGLQFLFEYFSETQRNKGNFPGRFSGRQFSNSRSEMNVSTLELGDSALYLCASSPGGSGNHEQYFGPGTRLTVT.

The chain is built from TRBV2 and TRBJ1-5; D is ambiguous. This CDR3 has 14 amino acids. Germline-derived CDR1 and CDR2 are SNHLY and FYNNEI. The ends were cut back, 6 bases at V and 7 bases at J, with 16 bases in the middle. The CDR3 sequence is CASSGDNNAQPQHF. CDR3 DNA sequence: TGTGCCAGCAGCGGAGACAATAACGCCCAGCCCCAGCATTTT.

The chain couples TRBV7-3 to TRBJ2-5; D unresolved. In germline, CDR1 is SGHTA, CDR2 FQGTGA. Trimming shortened V by 3 bases and J by 5 bases, and 10 bases separated the two germline ends. CDR3 length equals 13 residues. The CDR3 region has the DNA TGTGCCAGCAGCTTTGATAATGCGGAGACCCAGTACTTC. The encoded protein is CASSFDNAETQYF.

The rearrangement uses TRBV28 and TRBJ2-7, with 7 bases identical to TRBD1. Per germline, CDR1 MDHEN and CDR2 SYDVKM. J was trimmed by 3 bases and V by 3 bases; bases with no gene match: 5. The CDR3 loop spans 14 amino acids. CDR3 nucleotides: TGTGCCAGCAGTTTCCCGGGACAGTACTACGAGCAGTACTTC. Amino acid sequence: CASSFPGQYYEQYF.

The gene calls are TRBV11-3 and TRBJ2-1; D ambiguous. V was cut by 4 bases and J by 0 bases, with 7 bases left in between. The germline gives CDR1 SGHNT, CDR2 YENEEA. CDR3 length: 14 residues. In nucleotides, the CDR3 is TGTGCCAGCAGCTCCCCGAGCTCCTACAATGAGCAGTTCTTC. This encodes CASSSPSSYNEQFF. Combining the CDR3 with reference TRBV11-3 and TRBJ2-1 gives the whole variable domain EAGVVQSPRYKIIEKKQPVAFWCNPISGHNTLYWYLQNLGQGPELLIRYENEEAVDDSQLPKDRFSAERLKGVDSTLKIQPAELGDSAVYLCASSSPSSYNEQFFGPGTRLTVL.

The chain combines TRBV6-6 with TRBJ1-1, with 7 positions matching TRBD1. The germline V gene encodes CDR1 MNHNY and CDR2 SVGAGI (reference sequence). V dropped 5 bases and J dropped 0; count of bases not matched to a gene: 6. CDR3 length equals 15 residues. The chain's CDR3 is CASSHRGPMNTEAFF. In DNA form, the CDR3 reads TGTGCCAGCAGTCACAGGGGACCCATGAACACTGAAGCTTTCTTT.

J is TRBJ2-7 and V is TRBV5-8; TRBD1 matches 10 bases. The CDR3 contains 15 residues. The ends lost 4 bases at V and 0 bases at J; junction bases unmatched: 4. The germline V gene encodes CDR1 SGHTS and CDR2 YDEGEE. CDR3 residues: CASSEWTGGSYEQYF. CDR3 DNA: TGTGCCAGCAGCGAGTGGACAGGGGGCTCCTACGAGCAGTACTTC.

As regards this clone: This same CDR3 is encoded by further DNA sequences in the sample. This chain connects TRBV5-1 to TRBJ2-2; D is perhaps TRBD2 (6 bases). V was shortened by 2 bases and J by 2 bases, with 10 bases between the two germline ends. The CDR3 runs 15 residues. Germline CDR1 reads SGHRS; CDR2 reads YFSETQ. DNA for the CDR3: TGCGCCAGCAGCTTTAGCGGAGCAAACACCGGGGAGCTGTTTTTT. Translation: CASSFSGANTGELFF.

The chain has TRBV28 and TRBJ2-1, with 13 bases fitting TRBD2. The CDR3 spans 15 residues. Germline CDR1 is MDHEN and CDR2 is SYDVKM. After removal of 6 bases from V and 6 bases from J, the junction contained 5 bases not matched to a gene. The CDR3 loop reads CASRTSGRPLNEQFF. The DNA for the CDR3 is TGTGCCAGCAGGACTAGCGGGAGGCCTCTCAATGAGCAGTTCTTC.

The V and J genes are TRBV5-1 and TRBJ2-3; 12 bases match TRBD2. V trimming: 3 bases; J trimming: 5 bases; junction bases outside the gene matches: 7. From germline, CDR1 is SGHRS and CDR2 YFSETQ. The CDR3 consists of 16 residues. The CDR3 loop is CASSWLAGGVGDTQYF. For the CDR3, the DNA is TGCGCCAGCAGCTGGCTAGCGGGAGGGGTCGGAGATACGCAGTATTTT.

V and J are TRBV27 and TRBJ2-1, with D unclear. The CDR3 contains 13 residues. CDR1 and CDR2 (germline): MNHEY, SMNVEV (reference sequence). The V gene lost 5 bases and the J gene lost 10 bases, with 15 bases spanning the gap. The CDR3 reads CASSTYSMREQFF. Written as DNA, the CDR3 is TGTGCCAGCAGTACCTACTCTATGCGGGAGCAGTTCTTC.

This chain links TRBV5-5 with TRBJ2-3, with 7 bases aligning to TRBD2. The CDR3 consists of 16 residues. The V gene end was trimmed by 6 bases and the J gene end by 6 bases; junction bases not matched to a gene: 16. Germline-derived CDR1 and CDR2 are SGHKS and YYEKEE (reference sequence). In nucleotides, the CDR3 is TGTGCCAGCACCCAAAATCACGGACTAGGGACGGATACGCAGTATTTT. It encodes CASTQNHGLGTDTQYF.

The gene calls are TRBV5-4 and TRBJ1-1; unclear D gene. The CDR3 totals 13 residues. Germline V gene data show CDR1 as SGHNT and CDR2 as YYREEE (reference sequence). V lost 3 bases and J 5 bases, leaving 11 bases between the germline ends. Here the CDR3 DNA reads TGTGCCAGCAGCTCCCCACGGGTTACTGAAGCTTTCTTT. Protein: CASSSPRVTEAFF.

Points on this clone: Germline is not matched at one junction end, which may reflect a read error. The genes are TRBV28 and TRBJ1-2; tentative D call: TRBD1 (5 bases). The CDR3 has 18 amino acids. The germline V gene encodes CDR1 MDHEN and CDR2 SYDVKM. CDR3 residues: CASSLGPSRLTAYYGYTF. DNA of the CDR3: TGTGCCAGCAGTTTGGGCCCTTCTCGCCTGACAGCTTACTACGGCTACACCTTC.

The chain carries TRBV9 and TRBJ2-2; 7 bases are a match to TRBD1. Germline CDR1 is SGDLS and CDR2 is YYNGEE. V lost 3 bases to trimming and J lost 7 bases; unmatched junction nucleotides: 12. The CDR3 covers 16 residues. The CDR3 protein is CASSAGGRIVGGELFF. The CDR3, as DNA: TGTGCCAGCAGCGCAGGGGGACGGATCGTAGGCGGGGAGCTGTTTTTT.

For this clone: This sample also contains other DNA sequences that code for the same CDR3. The chain links TRBV7-2 to TRBJ2-3; TRBD2 is a possible D gene (6 bases). Germline V gives CDR1 SGHTA, CDR2 FQGNSA. Trimming removed 2 bases at V and 1 base at J, with 7 bases between. The CDR3 runs to 14 residues. CDR3 residues: CASSLTGGTDTQYF. CDR3 bases: TGTGCCAGCAGCTTAACGGGGGGCACAGATACGCAGTATTTT.

The chain links TRBV28 to TRBJ2-2; tentative D call: TRBD1 (6 bases). V was shortened by 6 bases and J by 0 bases, with 11 bases between the two germline ends. The germline CDR1 and CDR2 sequences are MDHEN and SYDVKM. There are 15 residues in the CDR3. The CDR3 sequence is CASSSTGTNTGELFF. The CDR3, as DNA: TGTGCCAGCAGCAGCACAGGGACGAACACCGGGGAGCTGTTTTTT.

This chain uses TRBV5-1 with TRBJ2-3, with 10 bases fitting TRBD2. The CDR3 loop spans 15 amino acids. V lost 4 bases, J lost 6 bases, and 8 bases stayed unmatched. The V gene's germline CDR1 is SGHRS and CDR2 YFSETQ. As DNA, the CDR3 is TGCGCCAGCAGCGAATCTAGCGGGAGAAGGGATACGCAGTATTTT. This gives the protein CASSESSGRRDTQYF.

CDR3 bases: TGTGCCATCCGACAGGCCTCTAGCACAGATACGCAGTATTTT. This encodes CAIRQASSTDTQYF. The chain links TRBV10-3 to TRBJ2-3, with D possibly matching TRBD1 (6 bases). The germline gives CDR1 ENHRY, CDR2 SYGVKD. CDR3 length equals 14 residues. Deletions cut 8 bases from V and 0 bases from J, with 12 bases between.

Details on this clone: The sample has other DNA sequences that encode this CDR3 too. V usage is TRBV7-3 and J usage is TRBJ1-1; D call uncertain. Germline CDR1 and CDR2: SGHTA and FQGTGA. The V end lost 2 bases, the J end lost 1 base, and 5 bases lay between the germline ends. The CDR3 has 13 amino acids. The CDR3 loop reads CASSLDRNTEAFF. CDR3 coding DNA: TGTGCCAGCAGCTTAGATAGGAACACTGAAGCTTTCTTT.

The CDR3 reads CASSQEAGRELFF. Written as DNA, the CDR3 is TGCGCCAGCAGCCAAGAGGCAGGACGTGAACTGTTTTTT. This chain connects TRBV4-3 to TRBJ1-4; D not certain. Trimming took off 0 bases at V and 12 bases at J, with 11 bases between the two ends. Germline V gene data show CDR1 as LGHNA and CDR2 as YSLEER. The CDR3 runs to 13 residues.

The chain is built from TRBV18 and TRBJ2-7, with D possibly matching TRBD2 (5 bases). The CDR3 is made up of 14 amino acids. Germline CDR1 reads KGHSH; CDR2 reads LQKENI. With 6 bases removed from V and 0 bases from J, the gap between germline ends came to 12 bases. CDR3 in amino acids: CASSVPGLSYEQYF. CDR3 DNA: TGTGCCAGCTCCGTACCCGGACTCTCCTACGAGCAGTACTTC.

As for this clone: Other DNA sequences from this sample encode an identical CDR3 as well. This chain joins TRBV7-8 and TRBJ2-7; a possible D gene is TRBD2 (6 bases). CDR1 is SGHVS and CDR2 is FQNEAQ in the germline V gene. Trimming pared 1 base from V and 0 bases from J, leaving 7 bases between. The CDR3 extends over 14 amino acids. CDR3: CASSLGGDSYEQYF. DNA for the CDR3: TGTGCCAGCAGCTTAGGCGGGGACTCCTACGAGCAGTACTTC. The full variable domain, its missing parts supplied by reference TRBV7-8 and TRBJ2-7, is GAGVSQSPRYKVAKRGQDVALRCDPISGHVSLFWYQQALGQGPEFLTYFQNEAQLDKSGLPSDRFFAERPEGSVSTLKIQRTQQEDSAVYLCASSLGGDSYEQYFGPGTRLTVT.

For the CDR3, the DNA is TGTGCCAGAAGTACCACACATCGGACAGGGGAGTATAGCAATCAGCCCCAGCATTTT. Translating it yields CARSTTHRTGEYSNQPQHF. The rearrangement joins TRBV5-3 to TRBJ1-5; the match to TRBD1 covers 9 bases. TRBV5-3 is recorded as an ORF, its role being uncertain. The CDR3 runs 19 residues. The ends lost 5 bases at V and 0 bases at J; junction bases unmatched: 15.

The chain combines TRBV7-9 with TRBJ1-4, with D hard to call. Germline V lookup: CDR1 SEHNR, CDR2 FQNEAQ (reference sequence). V dropped 1 base and J dropped 8 bases, with 11 bases sitting between them. The CDR3 runs to 14 residues. CDR3 residues: CASSLESGGEKLFF. The CDR3 DNA sequence: TGTGCCAGCAGCTTAGAGAGTGGAGGCGAAAAACTGTTTTTT.

This clone was counted between two and nine times. V gene TRBV9 combines with J gene TRBJ1-5; D unclear. With 4 bases removed from V and 1 base from J, the gap between germline ends came to 12 bases. The CDR3 runs to 15 residues. The germline V gene encodes CDR1 SGDLS and CDR2 YYNGEE. The CDR3: CASSTGPISNQPQHF. The CDR3 coding sequence is TGTGCCAGCAGCACGGGCCCCATCAGCAATCAGCCCCAGCATTTT.

The chain carries TRBV4-3 and TRBJ2-1; 7 bases are a match to TRBD1. The J segment lost 0 bases and the V segment lost 3 bases, leaving 5 bases of the junction unmatched. CDR1 and CDR2 (germline): LGHNA, YSLEER. This CDR3 comprises 16 residues. Here the CDR3 reads CASSQGTASSYNEQFF. In nucleotides, the CDR3 is TGCGCCAGCAGCCAGGGGACAGCGAGCTCCTACAATGAGCAGTTCTTC.

Concerning this clone: The same CDR3 can be traced to other DNA sequences in this sample. V usage is TRBV6-1 and J usage is TRBJ2-2; 8 nucleotides align to TRBD2. Germline V gives CDR1 MNHNS, CDR2 SASEGT. CDR3 length: 15 residues. J was trimmed by 2 bases and V by 2 bases; bases with no gene match: 1. CDR3 DNA sequence: TGTGCCAGCAGTGAACTAGCGGGCAACACCGGGGAGCTGTTTTTT. It codes for CASSELAGNTGELFF.

The chain has TRBV30 and TRBJ1-4; D might be TRBD1 (5 bases). Germline V gene sequence: CDR1 GTSNPN, CDR2 SVGIG (reference sequence). The ends were cut back, 2 bases at V and 5 bases at J, with 12 bases in the middle. The CDR3 is 14 amino acids. The CDR3 DNA reads TGTGCCTGGAGTAGGACAAGGCCAAATGAAAAACTGTTTTTT. Its protein is CAWSRTRPNEKLFF.

In this sample, this clone turned up once. This chain links TRBV7-2 with TRBJ2-1, with no clear D. The CDR3 sequence is 15 residues long. Trimming took off 1 base at V and 5 bases at J, with 12 bases between the two ends. The germline V gene encodes CDR1 SGHTA and CDR2 FQGNSA. In DNA, the CDR3 is TGTGCCAGCAGCTTAGTGCTGACGGACGACAATGAGCAGTTCTTC. As protein: CASSLVLTDDNEQFF.

The chain recombines TRBV10-3 with TRBJ2-1; TRBD2 matches 12 bases. This CDR3 has 14 residues. Per germline, CDR1 ENHRY and CDR2 SYGVKD. The V and J ends lost 5 bases and 5 bases, in that order; junction bases with no gene match: 1. The CDR3 loop is CAISPSGGDNEQFF. CDR3 bases: TGTGCCATCAGTCCTAGCGGGGGGGACAATGAGCAGTTCTTC.